The source of this TCR beta chain is a study of patients and donors after allogeneic stem cell transplantation. This clonotype was picked up a small number of times. MiXCR, applied by TCRdb to the RT-PCR reads, yields one record per CDR3 protein. There are 98,000 or so distinct CDR3 sequences in the sample; 35% occur only once, and more than 25% lies in the top ten. This clonotype was sampled from a human donor who was either an allogeneic HSCT recipient or a stem cell or donor lymphocyte infusion donor (not recorded which). It is not recorded whose cells these are; they may come from a transplant donor. The specimen sequenced was blood, either unsorted or a sorted T cell fraction (not recorded which).

The CDR3 coding sequence is TGTGCCAGCAGCTTAGCTTCACCTAACACTGAAGCTTTCTTT. It yields the protein CASSLASPNTEAFF. The genes are TRBV7-9 and TRBJ1-1; D unresolved. Germline V gene data show CDR1 as SEHNR and CDR2 as FQNEAQ (reference sequence). This CDR3 is built from 14 residues. V lost 0 bases to trimming and J lost 2 bases, with 7 bases between them.